These 17 T cell receptor beta chains were sequenced from one sample in a study of cytomegalovirus exposure and HLA in healthy donors listed by TCRdb under 2017. The library was made by the immunoSEQ multiplex PCR assay. For the multiplex PCR, a mixture combining 60 forward primers for TCR Vbeta segments and 13 reverse primers for TCR Jbeta segments was used. The table comes from immuneACCESS by way of TCRdb, which keeps in-frame sequences with V and J called. Part of the clones is missing from these tables; in studies checked, under half for an unresolved V gene and the rest for unknown reasons. Per the sample table, the count is approximately 72,000 clones. Of the sample, roughly 2.8% falls within the top ten clones. Sequencing was performed on PBMCs. All receptors come from a man in his forties or fifties in good health and CMV-seronegative.

The rearrangement uses TRBV5-1 and TRBJ2-2; 7 bases map to TRBD1. V trimming: 4 bases; J trimming: 5 bases; junction bases outside the gene matches: 8. Germline V gives CDR1 SGHRS, CDR2 YFSETQ. The CDR3 extends over 15 amino acids. Here the CDR3 DNA reads TGCGCCAGCAGCCCGGAGACAGGGAGAACCGGGGAGCTGTTTTTT. Amino acids: CASSPETGRTGELFF. Together with reference TRBV5-1 and TRBJ2-2, the CDR3 gives the full variable domain: KAGVTQTPRYLIKTRGQQVTLSCSPISGHRSVSWYQQTPGQGLQFLFEYFSETQRNKGNFPGRFSGRQFSNSRSEMNVSTLELGDSALYLCASSPETGRTGELFFGEGSRLTVL.

About this clone: At the DNA level, this CDR3 is encoded by other sequences in the same sample as well. This chain joins TRBV18 and TRBJ2-5, with D perhaps TRBD2 (6 bases). Trimming removed 6 bases at V and 1 base at J, with 12 bases between. Per germline, CDR1 KGHSH and CDR2 LQKENI. The CDR3 has 14 residues. The CDR3, as DNA: TGTGCCAGCTCCCCCGGGACTTCCCAAGAGACCCAGTACTTC. Its protein product is CASSPGTSQETQYF.

This chain uses TRBV30 with TRBJ1-1, with D maybe TRBD1 (5 bases). CDR3 length: 14 amino acids. V was cut by 8 bases and J by 1 base, with 17 bases left in between. Germline loops: CDR1 GTSNPN, CDR2 SVGIG (reference sequence). The DNA of the CDR3 is TGTGCCGGGATATTGACAGCGACGAACACTGAAGCTTTCTTT. Translated: CAGILTATNTEAFF.

This sequence joins TRBV30 and TRBJ2-6, with D unresolved. CDR1 is GTSNPN, CDR2 SVGIG, per germline (reference sequence). This CDR3 contains 18 residues. Trimming shortened V by 0 bases and J by 0 bases, and 15 bases separated the two germline ends. The CDR3 DNA sequence: TGTGCCTGGAGTGTACATGGGTCAGGTGTCTCTGGGGCCAACGTCCTGACTTTC. Translating gives CAWSVHGSGVSGANVLTF.

This sequence joins TRBV7-9 and TRBJ1-6; 8 nucleotides line up with TRBD1. Germline values: CDR1 SEHNR, CDR2 FQNEAQ (reference sequence). The CDR3 is made up of 14 amino acids. V dropped 4 bases and J dropped 7; count of bases not matched to a gene: 3. CDR3 sequence: CASSSTGENSPLHF. As DNA, the CDR3 is TGTGCCAGCAGCTCGACAGGGGAGAATTCACCCCTCCACTTT.

The chain recombines TRBV5-6 with TRBJ1-3, with D perhaps matching TRBD1 (6 bases). This CDR3 has 16 residues. Germline V gene data show CDR1 as SGHDT and CDR2 as YYEEEE. Trimming pared 2 bases from V and 0 bases from J, leaving 12 bases between. The CDR3: CASSLGQPSSGNTIYF. In DNA form, the CDR3 reads TGTGCCAGCAGCTTAGGACAGCCTAGCTCTGGAAACACCATATATTTT.

The CDR3 loop reads CASSPTPGDQPQHF. For the CDR3, the DNA is TGTGCCAGCAGCCCGACTCCGGGGGATCAGCCCCAGCATTTT. The rearrangement joins TRBV5-4 to TRBJ1-5, with a tentative D call TRBD1 (5 bases). Trimming stripped 4 bases from V and 5 bases from J, with 13 bases between. Germline loops: CDR1 SGHNT, CDR2 YYREEE (reference sequence). CDR3 length: 14 residues.

J is TRBJ1-5 and V is TRBV4-1, with 7 bases fitting TRBD1. The junction had 13 bases not matched to a gene; V was cut back by 5 bases and J by 6 bases. Germline loops: CDR1 MGHRA, CDR2 YSYEKL. The CDR3 runs to 16 residues. In DNA form, the CDR3 reads TGCGCCAGCAGCGAAAGCGGAGGGGGCGGCGGTCAGCCCCAGCATTTT. It codes for CASSESGGGGGQPQHF.

The gene calls are TRBV10-1 and TRBJ1-5, with 9 positions matching TRBD1. With 10 bases clipped from V and 2 bases from J, the junction kept 9 bases outside the gene matches. The CDR3 totals 15 residues. Looked up from germline, CDR1 is WNHNN and CDR2 is SYGVQD (reference sequence). CDR3 in amino acids: CATYPGQGCNQPQHF. The CDR3 DNA reads TGCGCCACTTACCCGGGACAGGGTTGCAATCAGCCCCAGCATTTT.

The chain carries TRBV6-5 and TRBJ1-2; 7 bases are a match to TRBD1. The germline V gene encodes CDR1 MNHEY and CDR2 SVGAGI. The CDR3 has 14 residues. With 2 bases clipped from V and 1 base from J, the junction kept 1 base outside the gene matches. CDR3 residues: CASSYRQGNYGYTF. In DNA, the CDR3 is TGTGCCAGCAGTTACCGACAGGGTAACTATGGCTACACCTTC.

This sequence joins TRBV9 and TRBJ2-5; 7 bases are shared with TRBD1. The CDR3 has 14 amino acids. Trimming cost V 4 bases and J 2 bases; bases outside gene matches: 5. Germline V gene data show CDR1 as SGDLS and CDR2 as YYNGEE. For the CDR3, the DNA is TGTGCCAGCAGCCCCAGGACAGGACAAGAGACCCAGTACTTC. It codes for CASSPRTGQETQYF.

Here the CDR3 reads CASLRGGTEAFF. The CDR3, as DNA: TGTGCCAGTCTAAGGGGCGGCACTGAAGCTTTCTTT. V usage is TRBV19 and J usage is TRBJ1-1; D possibly corresponds to TRBD1 (5 bases). The V gene's germline CDR1 is LNHDA and CDR2 SQIVND (reference sequence). The CDR3 has 12 amino acids. V was clipped by 8 bases and J by 4 bases, with 11 bases between them.

J is TRBJ1-5 and V is TRBV5-4; 7 bases are a match to TRBD1. Germline trimming cut 4 bases from V and 3 bases from J; bases unmatched to any gene: 4. Per germline, CDR1 SGHNT and CDR2 YYREEE (reference sequence). The CDR3 is 14 residues long. The CDR3 bases are TGTGCCAGCAGCATACAGGGGTCCAATCAGCCCCAGCATTTT. Its translation: CASSIQGSNQPQHF.

V and J are TRBV9 and TRBJ2-2; TRBD2 matches 7 bases. Looked up from germline, CDR1 is SGDLS and CDR2 is YYNGEE. The CDR3 spans 16 residues. The V segment lost 3 bases and the J segment 0 bases; nucleotides outside the gene matches: 5. In DNA form, the CDR3 reads TGTGCCAGCAGCGGACCCCGGGGGGCGAACACCGGGGAGCTGTTTTTT. Encoded protein: CASSGPRGANTGELFF. Filled out from reference TRBV9 and TRBJ2-2, the complete variable domain reads DSGVTQTPKHLITATGQRVTLRCSPRSGDLSVYWYQQSLDQGLQFLIQYYNGEERAKGNILERFSAQQFPDLHSELNLSSLELGDSALYFCASSGPRGANTGELFFGEGSRLTVL.

The rearrangement links TRBV9 to TRBJ2-3; 9 bases are a match to TRBD2. The CDR3 has 17 amino acids. The V gene's germline CDR1 is SGDLS and CDR2 YYNGEE. The trim removed 0 bases at V and 5 bases at J, leaving 10 bases unmatched. The CDR3 sequence: CASSVDPQGLALDTQYF. CDR3 sequence (DNA): TGTGCCAGCAGCGTAGATCCCCAAGGACTAGCGTTAGATACGCAGTATTTT.

This chain uses TRBV7-9 with TRBJ2-7, with TRBD1 matching over 8 bases. V trimming: 1 base; J trimming: 5 bases; junction bases outside the gene matches: 7. The CDR3 sequence is 15 residues long. Germline V lookup: CDR1 SEHNR, CDR2 FQNEAQ (reference sequence). The CDR3 nucleotides are TGTGCCAGCAGCTTAGACGGACAGGGAAGGGACGAGCAGTACTTC. This encodes CASSLDGQGRDEQYF.

J is TRBJ2-5 and V is TRBV15, with 7 bases aligning to TRBD2. The CDR3 covers 15 residues. Germline-derived CDR1 and CDR2 are LNHNV and YYDKDF (reference sequence). V trimming: 0 bases; J trimming: 2 bases; junction bases outside the gene matches: 3. The CDR3 is CATSRDRGGQETQYF. The CDR3 DNA is TGTGCCACCAGCAGAGATAGGGGAGGGCAAGAGACCCAGTACTTC.